This T cell receptor beta chain is from a study of T-cell reconstitution after alpha-beta-depleted transplantation in children. Researchers prepared the TCRbeta library using unique molecular identifiers, the study reports. TCRdb re-analysed the PCR reads in MiXCR, keeping a single row per CDR3 protein. Of about 110,000 distinct CDR3 sequences in the sample, almost 6.5% were seen once. V was trimmed by 2 bases and J by 5 bases, leaving 13 bases between them. The germline CDR1 and CDR2 sequences are DFQATT and SNEGSKA (reference sequence). The CDR3 loop spans 14 amino acids. This clonotype was observed many times. What it recognizes is unknown. The study, taken as a whole, reports: The study reportedly traced alpha-beta T cells about two months after transplant to several hundred expanded graft clones. By one year post-transplant, T-cell counts and diversity largely arose from T cells that were newly produced.

The clonotype originates from a male patient aged 2-15 years who had a stem cell transplant for acute lymphoblastic leukemia, so the T cells may come from the graft donor. Sequences were derived from PBMCs, mostly from graft donor cells, sampled 360 days after TCRalphabeta/CD19-depleted stem cell transplant. The chain uses TRBV20-1 and TRBJ2-4, with D hard to call. Here the CDR3 DNA reads TGCAGTGCTAGAAGCGCATCTCCGGAAAACATTCAGTACTTC. It codes for CSARSASPENIQYF.